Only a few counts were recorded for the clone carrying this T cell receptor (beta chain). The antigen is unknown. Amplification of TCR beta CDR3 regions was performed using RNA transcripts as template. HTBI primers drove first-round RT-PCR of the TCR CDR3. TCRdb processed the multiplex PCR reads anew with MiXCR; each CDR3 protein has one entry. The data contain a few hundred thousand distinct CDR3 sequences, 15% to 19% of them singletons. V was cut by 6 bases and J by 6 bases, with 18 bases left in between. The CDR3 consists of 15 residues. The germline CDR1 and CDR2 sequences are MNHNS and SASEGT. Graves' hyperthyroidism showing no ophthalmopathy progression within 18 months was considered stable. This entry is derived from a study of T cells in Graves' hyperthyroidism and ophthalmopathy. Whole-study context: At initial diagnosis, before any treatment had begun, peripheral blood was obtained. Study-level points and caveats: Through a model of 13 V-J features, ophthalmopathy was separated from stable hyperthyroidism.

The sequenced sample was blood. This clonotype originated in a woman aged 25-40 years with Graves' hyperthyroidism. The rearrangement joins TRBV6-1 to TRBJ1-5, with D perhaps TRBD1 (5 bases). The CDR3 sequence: CASRGSEGTGQPQHF. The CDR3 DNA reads TGTGCCAGCAGGGGAAGCGAGGGGACGGGTCAGCCCCAGCATTTT.